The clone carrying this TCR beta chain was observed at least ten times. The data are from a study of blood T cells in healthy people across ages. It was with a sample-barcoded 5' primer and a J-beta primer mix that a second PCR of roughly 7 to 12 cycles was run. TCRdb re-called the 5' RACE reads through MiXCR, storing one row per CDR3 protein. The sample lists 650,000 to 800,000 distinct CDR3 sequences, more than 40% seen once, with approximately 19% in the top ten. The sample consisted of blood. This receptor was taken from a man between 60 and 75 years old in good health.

The CDR3: CASSVWTGESYEQYF. The CDR3 DNA reads as TGTGCCAGCAGTGTGTGGACAGGGGAGTCCTACGAGCAGTACTTC. The chain recombines TRBV6-1 with TRBJ2-7, with 9 nucleotides matching TRBD1. The V gene's germline CDR1 is MNHNS and CDR2 SASEGT. CDR3 length equals 15 residues. Germline trimming cut 4 bases from V and 1 base from J; bases unmatched to any gene: 5.